The text below deals with one T cell receptor beta chain. Antigen specificity is unknown. A multiplex PCR was run with 60 Vbeta primers and 13 Jbeta primers. Some clones are missing from TCRdb's copy, which holds only in-frame ones; the method was immunoSEQ multiplex PCR. The table shows some 110,000 clones, with 65% to 80% occurring only once. The source of the sample is a study of cytomegalovirus exposure and HLA in healthy donors. Findings and caveats of the study: Accurate prediction of HLA-A and HLA-B alleles (for most subjects) was reportedly achieved from TCR beta sequences. Follow-up analysis seemed to connect common viral pathogens with several of the most significant clusters identified. Analyses of presence/absence relied on an assumption of roughly uniform sequencing depth across donors.

Germline V gives CDR1 GTSNPN, CDR2 SVGIG (reference sequence). This CDR3 has 15 amino acids. The junction had 11 bases not matched to a gene; V was cut back by 8 bases and J by 3 bases. The TCR sequence derives from a male donor in good health and CMV-seropositive. Material: PBMCs. The chain employs TRBV30 and TRBJ2-1; TRBD2 matches at 9 bases. The DNA for the CDR3 is TGTGCCGTAGCGGGGCTAGCGGGATACTACAATGAGCAGTTCTTC. Translating it yields CAVAGLAGYYNEQFF.